Listed below are T cell receptor beta chains from one sample, sequenced in a study of T-cell reconstitution after alpha-beta-depleted transplantation in children. TCRdb re-called the PCR reads with MiXCR, one entry per CDR3 protein. The sample has around 450,000 distinct CDR3 sequences, approximately 10% seen once. The input for sequencing was PBMCs, taken before TCRalphabeta/CD19-depleted stem cell transplant. The receptors were sampled from a child aged 2 to 15 with inherited bone marrow failure, due to receive a stem cell transplant. The CDR3 runs from the conserved cysteine through the conserved F or W. The order of the fields is D gene, clone size, J gene, V gene, CDR3 protein, CDR3 DNA. The D gene is left open where the match is weak. Expanded clones are given a class, and other clones once, few, many or no size at all.

TRBD1 many TRBJ2-1 TRBV20-1 CSAPQFRGLHNEQFF TGCAGTGCTCCCCAGTTCAGGGGGCTCCACAATGAGCAGTTCTTC
NA few TRBJ2-6 TRBV9 CASSITTSGANVLTF TGTGCCAGCAGCATTACAACCTCTGGGGCCAACGTCCTGACTTTC
NA many TRBJ2-1 TRBV19 CASSIWLYNEQFF TGTGCCAGTAGTATTTGGCTCTACAATGAGCAGTTCTTC
NA many TRBJ2-7 TRBV21-1 CASSKDSSSYEQYF TGTGCCAGCAGCAAAGATTCCAGCTCCTACGAGCAGTACTTC
NA many TRBJ1-2 TRBV28 CASTGGTLNWPLANYGYTF TGTGCCAGCACTGGGGGGACACTCAACTGGCCCCTAGCTAACTATGGCTACACCTTC
TRBD2 many TRBJ2-1 TRBV27 CASTPGLVRHEQFF TGTGCCAGCACCCCGGGACTAGTTAGACATGAGCAGTTCTTC
NA many TRBJ2-5 TRBV15 CATSSRRETQYF TGTGCCACCAGCAGCAGACGGGAGACCCAGTACTTC
NA few TRBJ2-3 TRBV4-3 CASSQDLREGGTDTQYF TGCGCCAGCAGCCAAGATCTCAGGGAAGGTGGTACAGATACGCAGTATTTT
NA many TRBJ1-1 TRBV4-3 CASSQSAGVNTEAFF TGCGCCAGCAGCCAATCCGCAGGGGTGAACACTGAAGCTTTCTTT
NA many TRBJ2-7 TRBV3-1 CASSQDSDSYEQYF TGTGCCAGCAGCCAAGACTCCGACTCCTACGAGCAGTACTTC
TRBD2 many TRBJ2-5 TRBV20-1 CSARGRLASQETQYF TGCAGTGCTAGAGGCCGACTAGCCTCACAAGAGACCCAGTACTTC
NA few TRBJ2-7 TRBV28 CASSWAGDLSYF TGTGCCAGCAGTTGGGCCGGGGACCTCTCTTACTTC
TRBD1 many TRBJ2-2 TRBV29-1 CSVVGTGGPSGELFF TGCAGCGTTGTCGGTACAGGGGGTCCGTCCGGGGAGCTGTTTTTT
NA many TRBJ2-1 TRBV12-3/TRBV12-4 CASSLALSSGTSYNEQFF TGTGCCAGCAGTTTAGCGCTCTCCTCCGGGACCTCCTACAATGAGCAGTTCTTC
NA many TRBJ2-3 TRBV20-1 CSAIGDGGRTDTQYF TGCAGTGCTATTGGAGACGGGGGGCGTACAGATACGCAGTATTTT
TRBD2 many TRBJ2-7 TRBV27 CASSTRTSGAHFYEQYF TGTGCCAGCAGTACTAGGACTAGCGGGGCTCACTTTTACGAGCAGTACTTC
TRBD2 few TRBJ2-1 TRBV6-2/TRBV6-3 CASSRAGVVYNEQFF TGTGCCAGCAGCCGAGCGGGAGTAGTTTACAATGAGCAGTTCTTC
TRBD2 many TRBJ2-7 TRBV20-1 CSASPRGGLYEQYF TGCAGTGCTAGCCCCCGGGGAGGGCTCTACGAGCAGTACTTC
NA NA TRBJ2-1 TRBV7-6 CASSSPGTYYNEQFF TGTGCCAGCAGCTCACCCGGGACGTACTACAATGAGCAGTTCTTC
TRBD2 many TRBJ2-1 TRBV27 CASSRLAGGWWEQFF TGTGCCAGCAGTCGACTAGCGGGAGGTTGGTGGGAGCAGTTCTTC
NA many TRBJ1-1 TRBV29-1 CSVETRGTEAFF TGCAGCGTTGAGACACGGGGCACTGAAGCTTTCTTT
NA NA TRBJ1-2 TRBV19 CASRAYGYTF TGTGCCAGCCGGGCCTATGGCTACACCTTC
NA NA TRBJ2-5 TRBV7-8 CASSLAGHQETQYF TGTGCCAGCAGCTTAGCGGGCCACCAAGAGACCCAGTACTTC
NA few TRBJ1-1 TRBV19 CAIYNGVTEAFF TGTGCCATTTATAACGGAGTCACTGAAGCTTTCTTT
NA many TRBJ2-3 TRBV20-1 CTPADTDTQYF TGCACCCCGGCCGACACAGATACGCAGTATTTT
NA many TRBJ1-1 TRBV5-1 CASSTGQLEAFF TGCGCCAGCAGCACAGGACAGCTTGAAGCTTTCTTT
TRBD1 many TRBJ1-2 TRBV5-1 CASSVTGDYGYTF TGCGCCAGCAGCGTCACAGGGGACTATGGCTACACCTTC
NA many TRBJ2-1 TRBV12-3/TRBV12-4 CASSFGDGSSYNEQFF TGTGCCAGCAGTTTTGGGGACGGTAGCTCCTACAATGAGCAGTTCTTC
NA many TRBJ2-1 TRBV4-3 CASSQRSPGSHGDEQFF TGCGCCAGCAGCCAAAGATCGCCCGGGAGTCATGGCGATGAGCAGTTCTTC
NA many TRBJ1-1 TRBV20-1 CSAPPYGGTEAFF TGCAGTGCTCCCCCGTATGGGGGAACTGAAGCTTTCTTT
TRBD1 NA TRBJ1-1 TRBV20-1 CSAVPGQLSFYTEAFF TGCAGTGCTGTCCCGGGACAGCTGTCTTTTTACACTGAAGCTTTCTTT